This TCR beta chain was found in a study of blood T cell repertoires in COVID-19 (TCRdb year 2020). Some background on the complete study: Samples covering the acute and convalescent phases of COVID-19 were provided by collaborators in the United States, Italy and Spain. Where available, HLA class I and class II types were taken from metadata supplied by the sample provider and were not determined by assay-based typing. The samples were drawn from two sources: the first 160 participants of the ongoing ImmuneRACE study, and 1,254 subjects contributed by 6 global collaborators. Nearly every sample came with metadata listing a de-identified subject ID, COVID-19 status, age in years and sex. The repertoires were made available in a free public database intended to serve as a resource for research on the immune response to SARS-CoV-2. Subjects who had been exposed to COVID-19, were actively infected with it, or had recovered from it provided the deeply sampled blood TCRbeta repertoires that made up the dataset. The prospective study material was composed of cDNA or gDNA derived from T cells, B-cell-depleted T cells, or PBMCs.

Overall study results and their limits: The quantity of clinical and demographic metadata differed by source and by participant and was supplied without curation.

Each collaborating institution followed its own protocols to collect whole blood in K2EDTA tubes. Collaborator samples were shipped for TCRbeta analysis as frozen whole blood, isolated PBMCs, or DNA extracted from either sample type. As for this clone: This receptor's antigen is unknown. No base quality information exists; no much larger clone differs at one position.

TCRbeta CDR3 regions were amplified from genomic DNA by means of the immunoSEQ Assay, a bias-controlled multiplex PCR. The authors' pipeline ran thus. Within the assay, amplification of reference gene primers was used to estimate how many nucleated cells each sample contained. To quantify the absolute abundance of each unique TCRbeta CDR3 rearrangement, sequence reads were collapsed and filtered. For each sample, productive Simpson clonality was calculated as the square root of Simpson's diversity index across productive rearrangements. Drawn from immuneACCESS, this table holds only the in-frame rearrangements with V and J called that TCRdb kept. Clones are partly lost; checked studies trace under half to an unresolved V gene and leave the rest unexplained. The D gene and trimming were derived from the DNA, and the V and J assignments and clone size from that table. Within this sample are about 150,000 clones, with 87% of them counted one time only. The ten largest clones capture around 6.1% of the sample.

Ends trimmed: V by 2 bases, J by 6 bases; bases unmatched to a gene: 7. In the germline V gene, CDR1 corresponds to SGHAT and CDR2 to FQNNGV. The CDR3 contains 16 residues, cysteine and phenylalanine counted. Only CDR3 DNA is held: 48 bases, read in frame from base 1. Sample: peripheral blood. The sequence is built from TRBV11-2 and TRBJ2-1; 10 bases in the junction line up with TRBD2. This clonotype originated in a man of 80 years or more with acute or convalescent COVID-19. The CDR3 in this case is CASSLSTAGGANEQFF. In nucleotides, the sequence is TGTGCCAGCAGCTTATCAACAGCGGGAGGGGCCAATGAGCAGTTCTTC.